These T cell receptor beta chains were read from a single sample in a study of shared clonotypes between healthy human individuals. Method: immunoSEQ multiplex PCR; TCRdb's copy keeps in-frame clones and lacks some. The sample yields over 2,000,000 clones, approximately 92% seen once. Material: naive CD8+ T cells from PBMCs. The receptors derive from a man younger than 30 in good health. Some clones in this sample may be carry-over from other donors' samples. Both conserved end residues are part of each CDR3. D genes are given only for firm matches. Clone size is stated in some rows and not others, as once, few, many or a class when expanded.

J: TRBJ2-7; V: TRBV15; size: NA; D: TRBD1; DNA: TGTGCCACCGCCCCCGGGACAGGGCCCTACGAGCAGTACTTC; CDR3: CATAPGTGPYEQYF
J: TRBJ2-7; V: TRBV6-5; size: NA; D: NA; DNA: TGTGCCAGCAGTTACTTGAGATTGGGCGAGCAGTACTTC; CDR3: CASSYLRLGEQYF
J: TRBJ1-2; V: TRBV27; size: NA; D: NA; DNA: TGTGCCAGCAGACGACTCATTACTAACTATGGCTACACCTTC; CDR3: CASRRLITNYGYTF
J: TRBJ2-7; V: TRBV6-6; size: NA; D: TRBD1; DNA: TGTGCCAGCAGTTACACCCAGGGGGCCCACGAGCAGTACTTC; CDR3: CASSYTQGAHEQYF
J: TRBJ2-5; V: TRBV5-1; size: NA; D: NA; DNA: TGCGCCAGCAGCTGGAACCAAGAGACCCAGTACTTC; CDR3: CASSWNQETQYF
J: TRBJ2-7; V: TRBV7-9; size: NA; D: NA; DNA: TGTGCCAGCAGCCCAGGAACTAGCTACGAGCAGTACTTC; CDR3: CASSPGTSYEQYF
J: TRBJ1-2; V: TRBV27; size: NA; D: NA; DNA: TGTGCCAGCAGTTTATCGTTTTCACATGGCTACACCTTC; CDR3: CASSLSFSHGYTF
J: TRBJ1-2; V: TRBV13; size: NA; D: NA; DNA: TGTGCCAGCAGCCTCCAACAGGGTACGAACTATGGCTACACCTTC; CDR3: CASSLQQGTNYGYTF
J: TRBJ1-1; V: TRBV7-6; size: NA; D: TRBD1; DNA: TGTGCCAGCAGCTTAGCGCAGGGGACAGGGTTGGCCACTGAAGCTTTCTTT; CDR3: CASSLAQGTGLATEAFF
J: TRBJ1-1; V: TRBV7-7; size: few; D: TRBD1; DNA: TGTGCCAGCAGTCAATTTTTAGGCAGGGGGGACACTGAAGCTTTCTTT; CDR3: CASSQFLGRGDTEAFF
J: TRBJ2-5; V: TRBV11-2; size: NA; D: TRBD2; DNA: TGTGCCAGCAGCTTTAGGAGGACTAGCGGGATGGCCCCGGAGACCCAGTACTTC; CDR3: CASSFRRTSGMAPETQYF
J: TRBJ2-7; V: TRBV19; size: NA; D: NA; DNA: TGTGCCAGTAGTATAGTATCGCGCGGCGAGCAGTACTTC; CDR3: CASSIVSRGEQYF
J: TRBJ2-2; V: TRBV6-5; size: NA; D: NA; DNA: TGTGCCAGCAGTTACATAAAGGCCGGGGAGCTGTTTTTT; CDR3: CASSYIKAGELFF
J: TRBJ1-2; V: TRBV5-1; size: NA; D: TRBD1; DNA: TGCGCCAGCAGCGAACCGGGACAGGACTATGGCTACACCTTC; CDR3: CASSEPGQDYGYTF
J: TRBJ2-1; V: TRBV12-5; size: NA; D: TRBD2; DNA: TGTGCTAGTGGTTTGGTCGCGGGGGCCTACAATGAGCAGTTCTTC; CDR3: CASGLVAGAYNEQFF
J: TRBJ1-1; V: TRBV9; size: NA; D: NA; DNA: TGTGCCAGCAGCGAAACCTCAGTTGGACTGGAAGCTTTCTTT; CDR3: CASSETSVGLEAFF
J: TRBJ1-1; V: TRBV14; size: NA; D: NA; DNA: TGTGCCAGCAGCCAAGGGTTTTTCGCTGAAGCTTTCTTT; CDR3: CASSQGFFAEAFF
J: TRBJ2-7; V: TRBV5-6; size: NA; D: NA; DNA: TGTGCCAGCAGCTTGGGCAGGACTTACGAGCAGTACTTC; CDR3: CASSLGRTYEQYF
J: TRBJ2-7; V: TRBV6-1; size: once; D: TRBD1; DNA: TGTGCCAGCAGTGAAGCGCAGGTAACAGGGGGCTACGAGCAGTACTTC; CDR3: CASSEAQVTGGYEQYF
J: TRBJ2-7; V: TRBV2; size: NA; D: TRBD1; DNA: TGTGCCAGCAGCCCAGGACAGGGGGCCTCCTACGAGCAGTACTTC; CDR3: CASSPGQGASYEQYF
J: TRBJ2-1; V: TRBV7-8; size: NA; D: TRBD2; DNA: TGTGCCAGCAGCTTGGCGGGGGGAGACGGCAATGAGCAGTTCTTC; CDR3: CASSLAGGDGNEQFF
J: TRBJ2-7; V: TRBV29-1; size: NA; D: TRBD1; DNA: TGCAGCGTTTTGGACAGGCTCTCCTACGAGCAGTACTTC; CDR3: CSVLDRLSYEQYF
J: TRBJ2-7; V: TRBV27; size: NA; D: TRBD1; DNA: TGTGCCAGCAGTTTATATGAGGGGGCCGCCTACGAGCAGTACTTC; CDR3: CASSLYEGAAYEQYF
J: TRBJ2-2; V: TRBV9; size: NA; D: NA; DNA: TGTGCCAGCAGCCCCCGAGCGACAGGGAGGAAATTCGACGAGGGCGGGGAGCTGTTTTTT; CDR3: CASSPRATGRKFDEGGELFF